This T cell receptor (beta chain) was identified during a study of blood T cell repertoires in COVID-19. The Seattle patients, enrolled during active infection, were followed longitudinally. Assay used: immunoSEQ multiplex PCR; TCRdb lists only in-frame clones, some missing. This table has roughly 410,000 clones, over 75% appearing once. This CDR3 has 14 amino acids. The germline V and J ends were trimmed by 6 bases and 4 bases, with 18 bases remaining between them. In germline, CDR1 is SQVTM, CDR2 ANQGSEA. The sequence was collected from a woman aged 55-69 years with COVID-19, enrolled during active disease. The sample taken for sequencing was peripheral blood. The chain carries TRBV29-1 and TRBJ2-5; D is perhaps TRBD2 (7 bases). The CDR3 sequence: CSVRGGSAIETQYF. CDR3 bases: TGCAGCGTGAGGGGGGGCTCGGCCATAGAGACCCAGTACTTC.